This entry lists 10 T cell receptor beta chains sequenced from one sample in a study of OX40 agonist ivuxolimab in advanced cancers. Repertoires were generated with immunoSEQ multiplex PCR, while TCRdb's copy carries only in-frame clones and drops some. The sample yields about 73,000 clones, about 86% seen once. This specimen consisted of CD4+ or CD8+ T cells sorted from blood, obtained in a trial of the OX40 agonist ivuxolimab. These TCRs come from an adult with an advanced solid tumor such as melanoma, head and neck, liver or kidney cancer.

This chain connects TRBV12-5 to TRBJ1-2; 7 nucleotides line up with TRBD1. This CDR3 is built from 16 residues. V lost 6 bases to trimming and J lost 5 bases; unmatched junction nucleotides: 15. The germline V gene encodes CDR1 LGHNT and CDR2 FRNRAP. CDR3 DNA sequence: TGTGCTAGTGGCTCGGTGACAGGGTCATTGTCTTATGGCTACACCTTC. Amino acid sequence: CASGSVTGSLSYGYTF.

The chain is built from TRBV6-5 and TRBJ1-6; D call uncertain. Per germline, CDR1 MNHEY and CDR2 SVGAGI. The CDR3 runs 14 residues. The V end was cut by 8 bases, the J end by 0 bases, with 8 bases between. CDR3 loop: CASCRSSYNSPLHF. In DNA form, the CDR3 reads TGTGCCAGCTGTAGGAGCTCCTATAATTCACCCCTCCACTTT.

The J gene is TRBJ1-6, the V gene TRBV6-5, with 7 positions matching TRBD1. V shed 6 bases, J shed 13 bases, and the junction held 6 bases outside the gene matches. This CDR3 is built from 12 residues. CDR1 MNHEY and CDR2 SVGAGI come from the germline V gene. The CDR3 DNA reads TGTGCCAGCAGACTGACAGGGATTCCCCTCCACTTT. This codes for CASRLTGIPLHF.

The gene calls are TRBV6-6 and TRBJ2-5; D is unclear. This CDR3 comprises 12 residues. Germline lookup yields CDR1 MNHNY and CDR2 SVGAGI (reference sequence). V gave up 6 bases and J gave up 4 bases, with 9 bases separating them. CDR3 coding DNA: TGTGCCAGCAGACCGACGGGAGAGACCCAGTACTTC. The encoded protein is CASRPTGETQYF.

The sample holds a few counts of this clone. The chain has TRBV18 and TRBJ2-1; 11 nucleotides match TRBD2. CDR1 KGHSH and CDR2 LQKENI come from the germline V gene. This CDR3 has 17 residues. The V segment lost 1 base and the J segment 4 bases; nucleotides outside the gene matches: 6. The CDR3 DNA sequence: TGTGCCAGCTCACCACTCACTAGCGGGAGTGAATACAATGAGCAGTTCTTC. This encodes CASSPLTSGSEYNEQFF.

CDR3 residues: CASSSTLAGEWWSDTGELFF. Written as DNA, the CDR3 is TGTGCCAGCTCAAGCACCCTTGCGGGGGAGTGGTGGTCGGACACCGGGGAGCTGTTTTTT. The genes are TRBV18 and TRBJ2-2; 7 nucleotides match TRBD2. Germline V gene lookup returns CDR1 KGHSH and CDR2 LQKENI. After removal of 5 bases from V and 3 bases from J, the junction contained 21 bases not matched to a gene. The CDR3 has 20 residues.

V is TRBV7-2 and J is TRBJ1-6; no firm D call. With 5 bases removed from V and 6 bases from J, the gap between germline ends came to 11 bases. Per the germline V gene, CDR1 is SGHTA and CDR2 is FQGNSA. This CDR3 has 14 residues. CDR3 DNA: TGTGCCAGCAGCCCGGATTCCGGTAATTCACCCCTCCACTTT. It is translated as CASSPDSGNSPLHF.

The chain combines TRBV29-1 with TRBJ2-7, with D perhaps given as TRBD1 or TRBD2 (5 bases each). The CDR3 extends over 14 amino acids. CDR1 is SQVTM and CDR2 is ANQGSEA in the germline V gene. V gave up 6 bases and J gave up 2 bases, with 17 bases separating them. The CDR3 reads CSVAGGVPAYEQYF. CDR3 nucleotides: TGCAGCGTCGCTGGGGGAGTTCCGGCCTACGAGCAGTACTTC.

The chain couples TRBV7-6 to TRBJ2-7, with 7 bases matching TRBD2. In germline, CDR1 is SGHVS, CDR2 FNYEAQ. Losses at the gene ends were 1 base for V and 2 bases for J; bases not matched to a gene: 8. CDR3 length equals 16 residues. The CDR3 DNA follows: TGTGCCAGCAGCTTAGGCCCCCCGGGGGGTACCTACGAGCAGTACTTC. As protein: CASSLGPPGGTYEQYF.

The genes are TRBV5-4 and TRBJ1-2, with TRBD1 as a possible D gene (5 bases). Per the germline V gene, CDR1 is SGHNT and CDR2 is YYREEE (reference sequence). The V gene lost 0 bases and the J gene lost 4 bases, with 13 bases spanning the gap. CDR3 length: 15 residues. The CDR3 nucleotides are TGTGCCAGCAGCTTGGTTTTGGGGACGGCCTATGGCTACACCTTC. It is translated as CASSLVLGTAYGYTF.